These 28 T cell receptor beta chains came from one sample sequenced in a study of spatial heterogeneity in lung cancer. As for time point: sample taken at primary tumor resection. TCRdb passed the 5' RACE reads through MiXCR, listing each CDR3 protein once. The data show just over 75,000 distinct CDR3 sequences, with about 8% seen just once and approximately 6.3% held by the top ten. The source material was PBMCs, sampled at surgery. The receptor set was obtained from a male donor with early-stage non-small cell lung cancer.

This clonotype showed up many times. The J gene is TRBJ2-4, the V gene TRBV11-2, with D perhaps TRBD1 (6 bases). The V end lost 6 bases, the J end lost 8 bases, and 11 bases lay between the germline ends. The CDR3 loop spans 12 amino acids. The germline V gene encodes CDR1 SGHAT and CDR2 FQNNGV. The CDR3 spells CASRGGAYIQYF. The CDR3 region has the DNA TGTGCCAGCAGAGGGGGAGCGTACATTCAGTACTTC. The variable domain in full, completed from reference TRBV11-2 and TRBJ2-4, reads EAGVAQSPRYKIIEKRQSVAFWCNPISGHATLYWYQQILGQGPKLLIQFQNNGVVDDSQLPKDRFSAERLKGVDSTLKIQPAKLEDSAVYLCASRGGAYIQYFGAGTRLSVL.

This clonotype appeared many times. Here the CDR3 reads CASSPVSGRVPSTQYF. DNA for the CDR3: TGTGCCAGCAGCCCCGTGAGCGGGAGGGTCCCCAGTACGCAGTATTTT. This chain joins TRBV7-3 and TRBJ2-3; TRBD2 matches at 10 bases. The V and J ends lost 5 bases and 8 bases, in that order; junction bases with no gene match: 13. The CDR3 extends over 16 amino acids. Germline CDR1 and CDR2: SGHTA and FQGTGA.

In its sample, this clonotype was seen once. The genes are TRBV19 and TRBJ2-1; D remains ambiguous. This CDR3 region has 13 residues. Trimming stripped 1 base from V and 3 bases from J, with 4 bases between. Germline lookup yields CDR1 LNHDA and CDR2 SQIVND (reference sequence). Here the CDR3 DNA reads TGTGCCAGTAGTATAGGGGTCTACAATGAGCAGTTCTTC. Amino acid sequence: CASSIGVYNEQFF.

There are many counts of this clonotype. The chain is built from TRBV5-1 and TRBJ1-1; TRBD1 aligns across 9 bases. The CDR3 spans 14 residues. Germline V lookup: CDR1 SGHRS, CDR2 YFSETQ. V trimming: 3 bases; J trimming: 4 bases; junction bases outside the gene matches: 4. CDR3 in amino acids: CASSSVTGGTEAFF. CDR3 DNA: TGCGCCAGCAGCTCGGTGACAGGGGGCACTGAAGCTTTCTTT.

In its sample, this clonotype was seen many times. The chain recombines TRBV18 with TRBJ2-5; 8 positions match TRBD2. The CDR3 spans 14 residues. Germline V gene sequence: CDR1 KGHSH, CDR2 LQKENI. V dropped 3 bases and J dropped 4; count of bases not matched to a gene: 4. The CDR3 DNA reads as TGTGCCAGCTCACCTCGGACTAGCTTAGAGACCCAGTACTTC. Residues: CASSPRTSLETQYF.

Only a few counts were recorded for this clonotype. The CDR3 DNA follows: TGTGCCAGCAACATACTAGCGGGAGGAACAGATACGCAGTATTTT. Translating gives CASNILAGGTDTQYF. This chain connects TRBV2 to TRBJ2-3; TRBD2 aligns across 12 bases. The CDR3 loop spans 15 amino acids. CDR1 and CDR2 from the germline V gene are SNHLY and FYNNEI. V trimming: 7 bases; J trimming: 3 bases; junction bases outside the gene matches: 5.

This clonotype has a count of ten or more. V usage is TRBV12-3 or TRBV12-4 and J usage is TRBJ2-5; D is uncertain. This CDR3 has 17 amino acids. Trimming left V 6 bases short and J 3 bases short, with 23 bases between. This CDR3 is CASSPVPGSREEETQYF. Written as DNA, the CDR3 is TGTGCCAGCAGCCCAGTACCGGGTTCTCGAGAGGAAGAGACCCAGTACTTC.

This clonotype was observed many times. This chain links TRBV5-1 with TRBJ2-7, with D possibly called TRBD1 or TRBD2 (5 bases each). Per germline, CDR1 SGHRS and CDR2 YFSETQ. The CDR3 spans 15 residues. V was trimmed by 3 bases and J by 5 bases, leaving 18 bases between them. CDR3 residues: CASSSPGTGRHEQYF. The CDR3 nucleotides are TGCGCCAGCAGCTCGCCCGGGACGGGCCGCCACGAGCAGTACTTC.

This clonotype was recorded at least ten times. This chain links TRBV27 with TRBJ2-7; D remains unclear. The CDR3 consists of 14 residues. The germline V gene encodes CDR1 MNHEY and CDR2 SMNVEV (reference sequence). Trimming stripped 1 base from V and 0 bases from J, with 7 bases between. The CDR3 protein is CASSLWRSSYEQYF. In DNA, the CDR3 is TGTGCCAGCAGTTTATGGCGGAGCTCCTACGAGCAGTACTTC.

The sample holds many counts of this clonotype. The V gene is TRBV7-8, the J gene TRBJ2-7; D is undetermined. The germline V gene encodes CDR1 SGHVS and CDR2 FQNEAQ. The CDR3 runs to 12 residues. V shed 2 bases and J shed 4 bases, with 6 bases lying between them. The CDR3 is CASSLRRYEQYF. The CDR3 DNA is TGTGCCAGCAGCTTAAGGCGATACGAGCAGTACTTC.

This clonotype was seen many times. The gene calls are TRBV7-9 and TRBJ1-1; weak D call: TRBD1 (5 bases). Trimming cost V 6 bases and J 4 bases, with 9 bases left between them. CDR3 length equals 12 residues. Per germline, CDR1 SEHNR and CDR2 FQNEAQ (reference sequence). This CDR3 reads CASREGVTEAFF. The CDR3 DNA follows: TGTGCCAGCAGAGAAGGGGTCACTGAAGCTTTCTTT.

The table lists this clonotype with many counts. The chain joins TRBV7-2 to TRBJ2-3, with D perhaps matching TRBD1 (5 bases). CDR1 SGHTA and CDR2 FQGNSA come from the germline V gene. The germline V and J ends were trimmed by 6 bases and 4 bases, with 17 bases remaining between them. The CDR3 consists of 15 residues. The CDR3 DNA follows: TGTGCCAGCAGGATGGGGCAGGTAGAGGCAGATACGCAGTATTTT. Translating gives CASRMGQVEADTQYF.

A few counts support this clonotype. The gene calls are TRBV30 and TRBJ2-5; D possibly corresponds to TRBD1 (5 bases). CDR3 size: 12 residues. Germline assignment: CDR1 GTSNPN and CDR2 SVGIG (reference sequence). Trimming shortened V by 5 bases and J by 5 bases, and 12 bases separated the two germline ends. The CDR3 sequence is CAWGPQGETQYF. The DNA of the CDR3 is TGTGCCTGGGGCCCCCAGGGCGAGACCCAGTACTTC.

This clonotype occurred a few times. V and J are TRBV7-2 and TRBJ2-1; D is possibly TRBD1 (5 bases). The V gene lost 2 bases and the J gene lost 5 bases, with 10 bases spanning the gap. There are 14 residues in the CDR3. Germline V lookup: CDR1 SGHTA, CDR2 FQGNSA. CDR3 amino acids: CASSLMLQDNEQFF. As DNA, the CDR3 is TGTGCCAGCAGCTTAATGCTACAGGACAATGAGCAGTTCTTC.

This clonotype was counted ten times or more. The V gene is TRBV6-2 or TRBV6-3, the J gene TRBJ2-4, with D tentatively TRBD2 (5 bases). V dropped 4 bases and J dropped 0 bases, with 7 bases sitting between them. Germline assignment: CDR1 MNHEY and CDR2 SVGEGT. The CDR3 loop spans 14 amino acids. The CDR3 reads CASSLGLAKNIQYF. For the CDR3, the DNA is TGTGCCAGCAGTTTAGGACTAGCCAAAAACATTCAGTACTTC.

The table lists this clonotype with many counts. The chain combines TRBV19 with TRBJ2-1; the D is unclear. This CDR3 comprises 14 residues. Trimming stripped 3 bases from V and 2 bases from J, with 8 bases between. Germline V CDR1 and CDR2: LNHDA, SQIVND (reference sequence). CDR3 DNA sequence: TGTGCCAGTAGTATGATCGGGCCCTACAATGAGCAGTTCTTC. Translating it yields CASSMIGPYNEQFF. Full variable domain (outside the CDR3, taken from reference TRBV19 and TRBJ2-1): DGGITQSPKYLFRKEGQNVTLSCEQNLNHDAMYWYRQDPGQGLRLIYYSQIVNDFQKGDIAEGYSVSREKKESFPLTVTSAQKNPTAFYLCASSMIGPYNEQFFGPGTRLTVL.

The chain joins TRBV5-1 to TRBJ2-7; D not resolved. V was cut by 4 bases and J by 0 bases, with 2 bases left in between. This CDR3 has 11 residues. Germline loops: CDR1 SGHRS, CDR2 YFSETQ. Here the CDR3 reads CASSNSYEQYF. Here the CDR3 DNA reads TGCGCCAGCAGCAACTCCTACGAGCAGTACTTC.

This clonotype was picked up many times. The chain joins TRBV14 to TRBJ2-2; no definite D call. CDR1 is SGHDN and CDR2 is FVKESK in the germline V gene. V was shortened by 2 bases and J by 7 bases, with 5 bases between the two germline ends. The CDR3 length is 12 residues. CDR3 amino acids: CASSQRSGELFF. The CDR3, as DNA: TGTGCCAGCAGCCAAAGGAGCGGGGAGCTGTTTTTT.

The chain links TRBV5-1 to TRBJ1-6, with TRBD1 identical over 9 bases. Germline lookup yields CDR1 SGHRS and CDR2 YFSETQ. This CDR3 is 14 amino acids long. The trim removed 5 bases at V and 13 bases at J, leaving 10 bases unmatched. Here the CDR3 reads CASSAGTGTGPLHF. The CDR3 bases are TGCGCCAGCAGTGCCGGGACAGGGACAGGGCCCCTCCACTTT.

This clonotype was detected ten times or more. The rearrangement uses TRBV28 and TRBJ1-1; the match to TRBD1 covers 7 bases. CDR1 is MDHEN, CDR2 SYDVKM, per germline. There are 13 residues in the CDR3. V was pared by 4 bases and J by 7 bases, with 6 bases of the junction left unmatched. As DNA, the CDR3 is TGTGCCAGCAGTTCCGACAGGGTACATGAAGCTTTCTTT. Protein sequence: CASSSDRVHEAFF.

J is TRBJ1-6 and V is TRBV5-4; 8 positions agree with TRBD1. This CDR3 contains 15 residues. J was trimmed by 5 bases and V by 0 bases; bases with no gene match: 1. Germline V gene sequence: CDR1 SGHNT, CDR2 YYREEE (reference sequence). CDR3: CASSLDRGDNSPLHF. CDR3 DNA sequence: TGTGCCAGCAGCTTGGACAGGGGGGATAATTCACCCCTCCACTTT. Using reference TRBV5-4 and TRBJ1-6 for the parts outside the CDR3, the full variable domain is ETGVTQSPTHLIKTRGQQVTLRCSSQSGHNTVSWYQQALGQGPQFIFQYYREEENGRGNFPPRFSGLQFPNYSSELNVNALELDDSALYLCASSLDRGDNSPLHFGNGTRLTVT.

With regard to this clonotype: A much larger clone differs by one base, so this may be a read error. The CDR3 DNA reads as TGCGCCAGCAGCTCGGGACTGTGTTGGACCGGGGAGCTGTTTTTT. Translated, it gives CASSSGLCWTGELFF. This sequence joins TRBV5-1 and TRBJ2-2, with D possibly TRBD2 on 6 matching bases. V shed 3 bases and J shed 5 bases, with 14 bases lying between them. Germline values: CDR1 SGHRS, CDR2 YFSETQ. CDR3 length: 15 residues. Full variable domain (rest looked up from reference TRBV5-1 and TRBJ2-2): KAGVTQTPRYLIKTRGQQVTLSCSPISGHRSVSWYQQTPGQGLQFLFEYFSETQRNKGNFPGRFSGRQFSNSRSEMNVSTLELGDSALYLCASSSGLCWTGELFFGEGSRLTVL.

This clonotype was seen at least ten times. The chain is built from TRBV5-1 and TRBJ2-1; 8 bases line up with TRBD2. Germline CDR1 reads SGHRS; CDR2 reads YFSETQ. This CDR3 contains 15 residues. With V trimmed by 7 bases and J by 4 bases, 10 bases remained unmatched. CDR3 sequence (DNA): TGCGCCAGCGGATTGGCGGGAGGTTCTTACAATGAGCAGTTCTTC. Its protein product is CASGLAGGSYNEQFF.

This clonotype was counted a few times. The rearrangement links TRBV1 to TRBJ2-2; TRBD2, the D gene given by the table, was not confirmed from the DNA. TRBV1 is recorded as a pseudogene. The CDR3 length is 14 residues. This CDR3 reads CTSSLAGDTGELFF. CDR3 nucleotides: TGCACCAGCAGCCTAGCGGGAGACACCGGGGAGCTGTTTTTT.

Details on this clonotype: A much larger clonotype is one base distant, so this may be a read error. The chain links TRBV9 to TRBJ2-7, with a possible D match to TRBD1 (7 bases). This CDR3 spans 16 amino acids. Looked up from germline, CDR1 is SGDLS and CDR2 is YYNGEE. The ends were cut back, 0 bases at V and 5 bases at J, with 18 bases in the middle. The CDR3 coding sequence is TGTGCCAGCAGCGTAGGGGACTGGACAGGTCCCCACGAGCAGTACTTC. It translates to CASSVGDWTGPHEQYF.

This clonotype was found many times. The rearrangement uses TRBV29-1 and TRBJ2-2; D tentatively fits TRBD1 or TRBD2 (5 bases each). The V gene's germline CDR1 is SQVTM and CDR2 ANQGSEA. With 0 bases removed from V and 7 bases from J, the gap between germline ends came to 15 bases. There are 15 residues in the CDR3. The CDR3 loop is CSVEDHGASDGELFF. The CDR3 coding sequence is TGCAGCGTTGAAGATCACGGGGCGTCGGACGGGGAGCTGTTTTTT.

The chain couples TRBV19 to TRBJ1-5, with D possibly being TRBD1 (6 bases). This CDR3 comprises 14 residues. Germline values: CDR1 LNHDA, CDR2 SQIVND (reference sequence). Trimming removed 3 bases at V and 6 bases at J, with 12 bases between. The CDR3 nucleotides are TGTGCCAGTAGTATGTGGGGGGCTCGTCAGCCCCAGCATTTT. As protein: CASSMWGARQPQHF.

The J gene is TRBJ2-1, the V gene TRBV27, with TRBD2 identical over 8 bases. The germline CDR1 and CDR2 sequences are MNHEY and SMNVEV (reference sequence). Trimming removed 4 bases from V and 8 bases from J; junction bases left unmatched: 10. CDR3 size: 15 residues. The CDR3 DNA reads TGTGCCAGCAGTTGGAGGACTAGCCCGCGGGATGAGCAGTTCTTC. Its protein product is CASSWRTSPRDEQFF.